A single sample is the source of the 27 T cell receptor beta chains below, sequenced in a study of blood T cells in healthy people across ages (dated by TCRdb to between 2015 and 2016). Libraries came from 5' RACE. Sequencer: Illumina HiSeq 2500. The second PCR ran for about 6 to 12 cycles and used a J-beta primer mix along with a sample-barcoded 5' primer. TCRdb reprocessing: public reads trimmed at Q25 with fastp, clones called with MiXCR, in-frame beta chains kept. Entries that share a CDR3 protein sequence are merged under the most common genes and DNA. The sample includes 1.5 million or so distinct CDR3 sequences, with approximately 39% observed a single time. The ten most abundant clones make up less than 5% of the sample. Sequenced input: blood. The receptors here all came from a woman under 30 in good health.

This clonotype was observed once. Here the CDR3 reads CASTTYSQGVVNQPQHF. The CDR3 coding sequence is TGTGCCAGCACCACCTACTCACAGGGGGTGGTCAATCAGCCCCAGCATTTT. This sequence joins TRBV7-9 and TRBJ1-5; 8 bases map to TRBD1. Germline trimming cut 7 bases from V and 3 bases from J; bases unmatched to any gene: 14. The CDR3 totals 17 residues. In germline, CDR1 is SEHNR, CDR2 FQNEAQ (reference sequence).

The CDR3 spells CSGGGGGLPGTDTQYF. The CDR3 nucleotides are TGCAGTGGGGGGGGAGGGGGACTCCCAGGCACAGATACGCAGTATTTT. The V gene is TRBV20-1, the J gene TRBJ2-3; possibly TRBD2 for D (7 bases). V lost 7 bases to trimming and J lost 1 base, with 21 bases between them. CDR3 size: 16 residues. Germline V gives CDR1 DFQATT, CDR2 SNEGSKA (reference sequence).

The genes are TRBV28 and TRBJ2-3, with 9 bases matching TRBD2. Germline V lookup: CDR1 MDHEN, CDR2 SYDVKM. After removal of 6 bases from V and 6 bases from J, the junction contained 13 bases not matched to a gene. This CDR3 is 16 amino acids long. The CDR3 loop reads CASSSWLAGFDDTQYF. The DNA for the CDR3 is TGTGCCAGCAGCAGTTGGCTAGCGGGATTTGACGATACGCAGTATTTT.

The V call is TRBV27, the J call TRBJ1-3; D possibly corresponds to TRBD1 (5 bases). CDR1 is MNHEY, CDR2 SMNVEV, per germline (reference sequence). The CDR3 is 13 amino acids. Between the trimmed V and J ends, which lost 10 bases and 2 bases, there was a span of 12 bases. The CDR3, as DNA: TGTGCCACTAAGCCGGGGGCTGGAAACACCATATATTTT. This sequence encodes CATKPGAGNTIYF.

This clonotype was seen only a few times. This chain links TRBV5-6 with TRBJ1-1; a possible D gene is TRBD1 (5 bases). This CDR3 contains 14 residues. Germline CDR1 and CDR2: SGHDT and YYEEEE. The V gene lost 4 bases and the J gene lost 4 bases, with 14 bases spanning the gap. The DNA for the CDR3 is TGTGCCAGCAGCCCCGCCTCCGGGGGCACTGAAGCTTTCTTT. Amino acid sequence: CASSPASGGTEAFF. The variable domain in full, completed from reference TRBV5-6 and TRBJ1-1, reads DAGVTQSPTHLIKTRGQQVTLRCSPKSGHDTVSWYQQALGQGPQFIFQYYEEEERQRGNFPDRFSGHQFPNYSSELNVNALLLGDSALYLCASSPASGGTEAFFGQGTRLTVV.

V and J are TRBV13 and TRBJ2-7; the D gene is possibly TRBD1 (6 bases). Deletions cut 11 bases from V and 1 base from J, with 21 bases between. CDR1 PRHDT and CDR2 FYEKMQ come from the germline V gene (reference sequence). The CDR3 covers 15 residues. The DNA of the CDR3 is TGTGCCTCTCAGGTAACAACAGGGTTATCCTACGAGCAGTACTTC. Translated: CASQVTTGLSYEQYF.

The gene calls are TRBV11-2 and TRBJ2-5; the D is unclear. The V gene's germline CDR1 is SGHAT and CDR2 FQNNGV. Trimming took off 1 base at V and 5 bases at J, with 8 bases between the two ends. The CDR3 consists of 13 residues. The CDR3 DNA reads as TGTGCCAGCAGCTTAGTAACCGGGGAGACCCAGTACTTC. Translation: CASSLVTGETQYF.

The CDR3 nucleotides read TGTGCCAGCAGATCCGTATTGGGGGGTGAGCAGTTCTTC. Encoded protein: CASRSVLGGEQFF. V and J are TRBV11-2 and TRBJ2-1; D perhaps matches TRBD2 (6 bases). Trimming took off 6 bases at V and 9 bases at J, with 15 bases between the two ends. In germline, CDR1 is SGHAT, CDR2 FQNNGV. The CDR3 loop spans 13 amino acids.

In its sample, this clonotype was seen a few times. The chain uses TRBV29-1 and TRBJ2-3; 10 nucleotides agree with TRBD1. The germline V gene encodes CDR1 SQVTM and CDR2 ANQGSEA. The CDR3 contains 14 residues. Losses at the gene ends were 3 bases for V and 3 bases for J; bases not matched to a gene: 3. CDR3 sequence (DNA): TGCAGCGTTGAGGGGGACAGGGGAACAGATACGCAGTATTTT. Its protein is CSVEGDRGTDTQYF.

This chain connects TRBV2 to TRBJ1-1; D gene unclear. CDR1 SNHLY and CDR2 FYNNEI come from the germline V gene. V was clipped by 11 bases and J by 1 base, with 14 bases between them. The CDR3 length is 13 residues. The CDR3 DNA sequence: TGTGCCCAGTCCCGGGAGACGAACACTGAAGCTTTCTTT. Translating it yields CAQSRETNTEAFF.

V usage is TRBV28 and J usage is TRBJ2-2; possibly TRBD1 for D (5 bases). Between the trimmed V and J ends, which lost 6 bases and 4 bases, there was a span of 12 bases. This CDR3 has 14 residues. CDR1 MDHEN and CDR2 SYDVKM come from the germline V gene. The CDR3 region is CASSQVRGTGELFF. The CDR3 DNA reads TGTGCCAGCAGCCAAGTTAGGGGCACCGGGGAGCTGTTTTTT.

This clonotype came up a few times. The rearrangement uses TRBV10-3 and TRBJ2-7; D remains unclear. The CDR3 has 11 amino acids. CDR1 and CDR2 (germline): ENHRY, SYGVKD. V lost 3 bases and J lost 5, with 5 bases in between. CDR3 protein: CAISEFDEQYF. CDR3 nucleotides: TGTGCCATCAGTGAATTCGACGAGCAGTACTTC.

The rearrangement links TRBV20-1 to TRBJ2-3, with 7 nucleotides matching TRBD2. This CDR3 region has 19 residues. Unmatched junction bases numbered 21, after V lost 5 bases and J lost 1 base. Germline lookup yields CDR1 DFQATT and CDR2 SNEGSKA (reference sequence). CDR3 protein: CSAPEVALLAESGTDTQYF. For the CDR3, the DNA is TGCAGTGCTCCAGAGGTCGCCCTTCTAGCGGAGTCAGGCACAGATACGCAGTATTTT.

This clonotype occurred a few times. The J gene is TRBJ2-6, the V gene TRBV2; tentative D call: TRBD1 (6 bases). The CDR3 has 18 amino acids. The V end was cut by 6 bases, the J end by 0 bases, with 18 bases between. Germline CDR1 and CDR2: SNHLY and FYNNEI. CDR3 protein: CASRFTEGQISGANVLTF. Written as DNA, the CDR3 is TGTGCCAGCAGGTTTACAGAAGGACAGATCTCTGGGGCCAACGTCCTGACTTTC.

The rearrangement joins TRBV19 to TRBJ2-1, with D perhaps TRBD1 (5 bases). The CDR3 spans 13 residues. The germline CDR1 and CDR2 sequences are LNHDA and SQIVND (reference sequence). The V gene lost 3 bases and the J gene lost 7 bases, with 10 bases spanning the gap. The CDR3: CASSMIGDNEQFF. The DNA for the CDR3 is TGTGCCAGTAGTATGATAGGGGATAATGAGCAGTTCTTC. Drawing the rest from reference TRBV19 and TRBJ2-1, the complete variable domain is DGGITQSPKYLFRKEGQNVTLSCEQNLNHDAMYWYRQDPGQGLRLIYYSQIVNDFQKGDIAEGYSVSREKKESFPLTVTSAQKNPTAFYLCASSMIGDNEQFFGPGTRLTVL.

This clonotype occurred a few times. CDR3 in amino acids: CASSYTGTATTREQYF. For the CDR3, the DNA is TGTGCCAGCAGTTACACCGGGACAGCGACTACCCGCGAGCAGTACTTC. The chain joins TRBV6-5 to TRBJ2-7; 7 positions agree with TRBD1. The germline CDR1 and CDR2 sequences are MNHEY and SVGAGI. CDR3 length: 16 residues. With V trimmed by 2 bases and J by 6 bases, 13 bases remained unmatched.

There are a few counts of this clonotype. CDR3 nucleotides: TGTGCCAGCAGTTTACGGTCGTTAACCCCCGAGACCCAGTACTTC. It codes for CASSLRSLTPETQYF. V is TRBV27 and J is TRBJ2-7; D is ambiguous. Matching the DNA end better, TRBJ2-5 makes the J call doubtful. The CDR3 loop spans 15 amino acids. Germline loops: CDR1 MNHEY, CDR2 SMNVEV (reference sequence).

The gene calls are TRBV4-1 and TRBJ2-5; D ambiguous. The CDR3 spans 15 residues. Trimming removed 4 bases at V and 2 bases at J, with 14 bases between. From germline, CDR1 is MGHRA and CDR2 YSYEKL. CDR3 residues: CASSRALVGQETQYF. CDR3 DNA sequence: TGCGCCAGCAGCCGAGCGCTAGTGGGGCAAGAGACCCAGTACTTC.

The chain has TRBV7-9 and TRBJ2-1; 13 bases line up with TRBD2. The trim removed 5 bases at V and 9 bases at J, leaving 10 bases unmatched. CDR1 is SEHNR, CDR2 FQNEAQ, per germline (reference sequence). This CDR3 comprises 16 residues. The CDR3 DNA reads TGTGCCAGCAGCCCCCGGACTAGCGGGAGTGGTAGTGAGCAGTTCTTC. Its protein product is CASSPRTSGSGSEQFF. Using reference TRBV7-9 and TRBJ2-1 for the parts outside the CDR3, the full variable domain is DTGVSQNPRHKITKRGQNVTFRCDPISEHNRLYWYRQTLGQGPEFLTYFQNEAQLEKSRLLSDRFSAERPKGSFSTLEIQRTEQGDSAMYLCASSPRTSGSGSEQFFGPGTRLTVL.

This clonotype turned up a few times. The chain has TRBV7-2 and TRBJ2-7, with D unresolved. With 5 bases removed from V and 2 bases from J, the gap between germline ends came to 19 bases. The CDR3 consists of 16 residues. Germline V CDR1 and CDR2: SGHTA, FQGNSA. CDR3 protein: CASSRSTQSPPYEQYF. The CDR3, as DNA: TGTGCCAGCAGCCGCAGTACACAAAGCCCTCCCTACGAGCAGTACTTC.

Concerning this clonotype itself: A junction end diverges from the germline sequence, so it may reflect a read error. The chain carries TRBV4-1 and TRBJ1-1; D is uncertain. Looked up from germline, CDR1 is MGHRA and CDR2 is YSYEKL. The CDR3 is 15 residues long. The CDR3, as DNA: TGCGCCGGCAGCCAAGTTAATGGAGGAAAAACTGAAGCTTTCTTT. Translation: CAGSQVNGGKTEAFF.

There are a few counts of this clonotype. This chain uses TRBV12-3 or TRBV12-4 with TRBJ2-5; no clear D. The CDR3 is 14 amino acids. V was clipped by 5 bases and J by 0 bases, with 10 bases between them. CDR3 nucleotide sequence: TGTGCCAGCAGTCCAGGTTTGGACCAAGAGACCCAGTACTTC. Its protein is CASSPGLDQETQYF.

This clonotype was detected once. The chain has TRBV12-3 or TRBV12-4 and TRBJ2-5; 14 nucleotides agree with TRBD2. The CDR3 is 16 residues long. V was pared by 6 bases and J by 11 bases, with 14 bases of the junction left unmatched. This CDR3 reads CASSPAGTSGSFEQYF. In nucleotides, the CDR3 is TGTGCCAGCAGCCCAGCCGGGACTAGCGGGAGTTTTGAGCAGTACTTC.

CDR3 bases: TGTGCCAGCAGCTCACAGTCTGGACAGGGATACACTGAAGCTTTCTTT. Translated: CASSSQSGQGYTEAFF. The genes are TRBV7-9 and TRBJ1-1; 8 bases map to TRBD1. Germline CDR1 and CDR2: SEHNR and FQNEAQ (reference sequence). Trimming took 4 bases from V and 3 from J; bases not matched to a gene: 10. The CDR3 extends over 16 amino acids.

The CDR3 reads CASSVGQGITEAFF. CDR3 nucleotide sequence: TGTGCCAGCAGCGTCGGACAGGGAATCACTGAAGCTTTCTTT. The rearrangement joins TRBV7-2 to TRBJ1-1; the match to TRBD1 covers 8 bases. CDR3 length: 14 residues. In germline, CDR1 is SGHTA, CDR2 FQGNSA. Trimming took 5 bases from V and 4 from J; bases not matched to a gene: 6.

The table lists this clonotype with a count of one. The chain carries TRBV7-2 and TRBJ2-1; no firm D call. Looked up from germline, CDR1 is SGHTA and CDR2 is FQGNSA. The ends were cut back, 1 base at V and 0 bases at J, with 7 bases in the middle. The CDR3 extends over 15 amino acids. CDR3 sequence: CASSLGINSYNEQFF. The CDR3 DNA sequence: TGTGCCAGCAGCTTAGGGATTAACTCCTACAATGAGCAGTTCTTC.

This chain uses TRBV7-9 with TRBJ2-1, with D unclear. This CDR3 contains 12 residues. V lost 3 bases and J lost 12, with 12 bases in between. The germline gives CDR1 SEHNR, CDR2 FQNEAQ (reference sequence). The CDR3 spells CASSLTGSSQFF. CDR3 nucleotide sequence: TGTGCCAGCAGCTTGACTGGTAGCTCGCAGTTCTTC.